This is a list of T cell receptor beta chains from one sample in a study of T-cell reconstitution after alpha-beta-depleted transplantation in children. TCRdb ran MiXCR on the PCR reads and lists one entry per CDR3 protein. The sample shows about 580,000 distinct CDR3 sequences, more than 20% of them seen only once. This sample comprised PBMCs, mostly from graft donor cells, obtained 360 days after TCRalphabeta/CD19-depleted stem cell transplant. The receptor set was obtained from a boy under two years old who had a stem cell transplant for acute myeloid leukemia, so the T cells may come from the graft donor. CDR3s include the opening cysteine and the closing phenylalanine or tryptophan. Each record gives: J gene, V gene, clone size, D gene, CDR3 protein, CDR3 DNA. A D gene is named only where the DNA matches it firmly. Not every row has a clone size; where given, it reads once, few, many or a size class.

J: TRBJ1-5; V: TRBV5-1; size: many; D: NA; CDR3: CASSGGRDQPQHF; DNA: TGCGCCAGCAGCGGGGGCAGGGACCAGCCCCAGCATTTT
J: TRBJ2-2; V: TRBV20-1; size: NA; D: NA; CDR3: CSAITNTGELFF; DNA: TGCAGTGCTATTACGAACACCGGGGAGCTGTTTTTT
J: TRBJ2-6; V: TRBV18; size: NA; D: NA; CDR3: CASSRDRPGANVLTF; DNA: TGTGCCAGCTCACGGGATAGGCCTGGGGCCAACGTCCTGACTTTC
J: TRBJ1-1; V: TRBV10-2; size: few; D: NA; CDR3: CASSLPDTEAFF; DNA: TGCGCCAGCAGCCTCCCGGACACTGAAGCTTTCTTT
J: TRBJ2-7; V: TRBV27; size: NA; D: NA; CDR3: CASKQASSYEQYF; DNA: TGTGCCAGCAAGCAAGCGAGCTCCTACGAGCAGTACTTC
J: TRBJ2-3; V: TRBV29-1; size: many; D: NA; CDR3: CSVAHIASPVADTQYF; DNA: TGCAGCGTTGCCCATATTGCATCCCCAGTGGCAGATACGCAGTATTTT
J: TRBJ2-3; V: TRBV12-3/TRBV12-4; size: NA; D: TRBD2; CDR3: CASSLGGGLPDTQYF; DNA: TGTGCCAGCAGTTTAGGGGGAGGGCTACCAGATACGCAGTATTTT
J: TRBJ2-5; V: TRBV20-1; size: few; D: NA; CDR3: CSARDWGRVWEETQYF; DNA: TGCAGTGCTAGAGATTGGGGCAGGGTCTGGGAAGAGACCCAGTACTTC
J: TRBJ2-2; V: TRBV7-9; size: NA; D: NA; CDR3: CASTARTTTGELFF; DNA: TGTGCCAGCACGGCTAGGACGACAACCGGGGAGCTGTTTTTT
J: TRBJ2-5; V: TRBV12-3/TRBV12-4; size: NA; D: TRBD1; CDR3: CASSARDRGWETQYF; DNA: TGTGCCAGCAGTGCCCGGGACAGGGGCTGGGAGACCCAGTACTTC
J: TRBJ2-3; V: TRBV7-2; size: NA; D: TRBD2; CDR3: CASSSSGGDTQYF; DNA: TGTGCCAGCAGCTCCTCGGGGGGAGATACGCAGTATTTT
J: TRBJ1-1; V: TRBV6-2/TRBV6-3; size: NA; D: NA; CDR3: CASSLSGLNTEAFF; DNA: TGTGCCAGCAGTCTTTCCGGACTAAACACTGAAGCTTTCTTT
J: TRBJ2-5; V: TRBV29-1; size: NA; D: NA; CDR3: CSVDPEEMETQYF; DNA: TGCAGCGTTGATCCTGAGGAGATGGAGACCCAGTACTTC
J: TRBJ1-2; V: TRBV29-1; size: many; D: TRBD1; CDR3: CSVGQNYGYTF; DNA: TGCAGCGTGGGACAGAACTATGGCTACACCTTC
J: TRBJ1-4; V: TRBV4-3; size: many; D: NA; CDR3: CASSQGEGQGKEKLFF; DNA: TGCGCCAGCAGCCAAGGGGAAGGCCAGGGGAAGGAAAAACTGTTTTTT
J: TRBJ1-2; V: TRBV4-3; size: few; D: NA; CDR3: CASSQVPRDINYGYTF; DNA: TGCGCCAGCAGCCAAGTCCCCCGGGACATTAACTATGGCTACACCTTC
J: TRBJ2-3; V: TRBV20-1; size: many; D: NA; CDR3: CSVRSPGRGTDTQYF; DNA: TGCAGTGTTCGTTCCCCAGGCCGAGGCACAGATACGCAGTATTTT
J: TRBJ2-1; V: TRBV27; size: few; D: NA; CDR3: CALIVKGAQFF; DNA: TGTGCCCTTATTGTGAAGGGAGCGCAGTTCTTC
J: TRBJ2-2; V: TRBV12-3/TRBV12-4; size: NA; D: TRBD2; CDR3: CAIRLTPLTSGALTGELFF; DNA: TGTGCCATCAGGCTTACCCCTCTGACTAGCGGGGCCCTCACCGGGGAGCTGTTTTTT
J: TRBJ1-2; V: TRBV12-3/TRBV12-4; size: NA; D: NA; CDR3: CASSFGFNYGYTF; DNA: TGTGCCAGCAGTTTTGGTTTCAACTATGGCTACACCTTC
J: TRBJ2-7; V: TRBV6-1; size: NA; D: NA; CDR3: CASSDPRRSYEQYF; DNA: TGTGCCAGCAGTGATCCTAGGCGGTCATACGAGCAGTACTTC
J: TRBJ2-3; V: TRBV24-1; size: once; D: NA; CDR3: CATSDLASDTQYF; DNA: TGTGCCACCAGTGATTTGGCCTCAGATACGCAGTATTTT
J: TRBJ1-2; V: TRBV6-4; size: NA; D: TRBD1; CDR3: CASSDSGQGSGYTF; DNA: TGTGCCAGCAGTGACTCGGGACAGGGCTCTGGCTACACCTTC
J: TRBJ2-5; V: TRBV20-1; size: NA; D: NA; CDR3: CSARDPIHWQETQYF; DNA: TGCAGTGCTAGAGATCCAATCCACTGGCAAGAGACCCAGTACTTC
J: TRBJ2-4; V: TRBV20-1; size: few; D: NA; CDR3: CSAREGPRDIQYF; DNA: TGCAGTGCTAGGGAGGGACCCCGGGACATTCAGTACTTC
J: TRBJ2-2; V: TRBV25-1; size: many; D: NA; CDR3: CASSPLSTRTGELFF; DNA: TGTGCCAGCAGCCCTCTCTCTACGCGAACCGGGGAGCTGTTTTTT
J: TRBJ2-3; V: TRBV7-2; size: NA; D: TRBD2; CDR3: CASSEVGGGSADTQYF; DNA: TGTGCCAGCAGTGAGGTCGGCGGGGGTAGCGCAGATACGCAGTATTTT
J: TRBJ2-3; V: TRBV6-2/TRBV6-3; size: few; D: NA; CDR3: CASTYGLDESTDTQYF; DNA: TGTGCCAGCACCTACGGGCTAGATGAAAGTACAGATACGCAGTATTTT
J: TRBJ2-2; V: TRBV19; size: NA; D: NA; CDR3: CASSGSSNTGELFF; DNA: TGTGCCAGTAGCGGCAGCTCGAACACCGGGGAGCTGTTTTTT